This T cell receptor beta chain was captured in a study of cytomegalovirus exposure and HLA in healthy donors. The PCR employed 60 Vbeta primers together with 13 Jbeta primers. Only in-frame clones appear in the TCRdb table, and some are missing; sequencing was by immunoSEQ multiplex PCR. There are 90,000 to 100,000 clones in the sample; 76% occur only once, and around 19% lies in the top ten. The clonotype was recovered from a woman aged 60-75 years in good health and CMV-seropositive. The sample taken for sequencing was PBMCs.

CDR3: CASSKTGNSGNTIYF. The CDR3 nucleotides are TGTGCCAGCAGCAAGACAGGAAACTCTGGAAACACCATATATTTT. V is TRBV9 and J is TRBJ1-3; maybe TRBD1 (6 bases). Trimming cost V 4 bases and J 0 bases, with 11 bases left between them. CDR1 and CDR2 (germline): SGDLS, YYNGEE. This CDR3 is 15 amino acids long.